This TCR beta chain was sequenced for a study of blood T cell repertoires in COVID-19. The Seattle site enrolled patients during active infection and followed them longitudinally. Assay: immunoSEQ multiplex PCR; the TCRdb copy retains only in-frame clones and omits some. The sample contains roughly 410,000 clones, over 75% of which appear only once. The CDR3 length is 13 residues. The V segment lost 5 bases and the J segment 8 bases; nucleotides outside the gene matches: 3. CDR1 and CDR2 from the germline V gene are SGHTA and FQGNSA. Sequences were obtained from peripheral blood. The chain employs TRBV7-2 and TRBJ1-4; 9 nucleotides match TRBD1. This clonotype was sampled from an older woman with COVID-19, enrolled during active disease. CDR3 coding DNA: TGTGCCAGCAGCCAGGACAGGGGAGAAAAACTGTTTTTT. Translating gives CASSQDRGEKLFF.